The entry below gives a single T cell receptor beta chain sequence along with its context. Its antigen is currently unknown. Whether given at about 4 or about 12 weeks, second doses were pooled. This sample was taken from a study of T cell responses to AZD1222 COVID-19 vaccine. Libraries were prepared by immunoSEQ multiplex PCR; TCRdb keeps only in-frame clonotypes and omits some of them. The sample has some 170,000 clones, roughly 88% seen once. Overall study results and limits: The donor group comprised mostly white British people and more females; the analysis possibly underestimated clonal diversity. Repertoire sampling occurred only after the peak T cell response. Seropositivity was recorded at baseline in only a handful of AZD1222 recipients.

From germline, CDR1 is SGHTA and CDR2 FQGNSA. J lost 4 bases, V lost 4 bases, and 7 bases had no gene match. CDR3 length: 16 amino acids. The J gene is TRBJ2-1, the V gene TRBV7-2; 10 nucleotides line up with TRBD2. This clonotype was sampled from an adult who received the AZD1222 COVID-19 vaccine. The sample was peripheral blood, taken 28 days after the second AZD1222 dose. CDR3 protein: CASSSPSGGFYNEQFF. The CDR3 DNA sequence: TGTGCCAGCAGCTCCCCTAGCGGGGGTTTTTACAATGAGCAGTTCTTC.